The rows below give T cell receptor beta chains drawn from one sample of a study of blood T cell repertoires in COVID-19. Sequencing was performed with immunoSEQ multiplex PCR; in TCRdb, only in-frame clones are kept and a portion is missing. The data hold tens of thousands of clones, with 79% observed a single time. Sequenced sample: peripheral blood. These receptors originate from a man aged 55 to 70 with active or convalescent COVID-19. CDR3s include the opening cysteine and the closing phenylalanine or tryptophan. Each record gives: J gene, clone size, V gene, D gene, CDR3 protein. A D gene is named only where the DNA matches it firmly. The listing skips clone size in some rows; elsewhere it reads once, few, many or a size class.

J gene: TRBJ1-1; clone size: .; V gene: TRBV4-3; D gene: TRBD1; CDR3 protein: CASSQETGLNTEAFF
J gene: TRBJ2-1; clone size: .; V gene: TRBV7-9; D gene: .; CDR3 protein: CASSSSPRRGNEQFF
J gene: TRBJ1-1; clone size: .; V gene: TRBV5-4; D gene: .; CDR3 protein: CASSRVGNTEAFF
J gene: TRBJ1-2; clone size: once; V gene: TRBV28; D gene: .; CDR3 protein: CASSTLGAGGNYGYTF
J gene: TRBJ1-2; clone size: .; V gene: TRBV19; D gene: .; CDR3 protein: CASSPQGGAAGGYTF
J gene: TRBJ2-7; clone size: few; V gene: TRBV2; D gene: .; CDR3 protein: CASTPQVMAYEQYF
J gene: TRBJ1-2; clone size: .; V gene: TRBV7-2; D gene: TRBD1; CDR3 protein: CASSVTGGDYGYTF
J gene: TRBJ1-2; clone size: .; V gene: TRBV6-6; D gene: .; CDR3 protein: CASSGTGGGYGYTF
J gene: TRBJ2-5; clone size: .; V gene: TRBV5-4; D gene: .; CDR3 protein: CASSLRQAQETQYF
J gene: TRBJ2-7; clone size: .; V gene: TRBV6-2/TRBV6-3; D gene: .; CDR3 protein: CASSYSLQGVYEQYF
J gene: TRBJ1-6; clone size: many; V gene: TRBV9; D gene: .; CDR3 protein: CASSASQGVGSPLHF
J gene: TRBJ1-6; clone size: .; V gene: TRBV10-2; D gene: .; CDR3 protein: CASAGEGVYYNSPLHF
J gene: TRBJ2-1; clone size: .; V gene: TRBV4-3; D gene: .; CDR3 protein: CASSQVTGYNEQFF
J gene: TRBJ1-1; clone size: .; V gene: TRBV6-5; D gene: .; CDR3 protein: CASSRQATDTEAFF
J gene: TRBJ1-1; clone size: few; V gene: TRBV3-1/TRBV3-2; D gene: .; CDR3 protein: CASSQDRVAGTEAFF
J gene: TRBJ2-1; clone size: medium-sized; V gene: TRBV5-8; D gene: .; CDR3 protein: CASSYRLVYNEQFF
J gene: TRBJ2-3; clone size: .; V gene: TRBV24-1; D gene: TRBD1; CDR3 protein: CATSAPGQGGTDTQYF
J gene: TRBJ1-3; clone size: .; V gene: TRBV6-6; D gene: .; CDR3 protein: CASELQGSGNTIYF
J gene: TRBJ2-5; clone size: .; V gene: TRBV15; D gene: TRBD1; CDR3 protein: CATSRGGPRQGLQETQYF
J gene: TRBJ2-3; clone size: .; V gene: TRBV5-1; D gene: TRBD2; CDR3 protein: CASSLRFRGGVTDTQYF
J gene: TRBJ2-3; clone size: .; V gene: TRBV3-1/TRBV3-2; D gene: .; CDR3 protein: CASSQGGPDTQYF
J gene: TRBJ1-2; clone size: .; V gene: TRBV15; D gene: TRBD1; CDR3 protein: CATSRGGQRGYTF
J gene: TRBJ1-1; clone size: .; V gene: TRBV29-1; D gene: .; CDR3 protein: CSAGAVDTEAFF
J gene: TRBJ2-1; clone size: few; V gene: TRBV3-1/TRBV3-2; D gene: TRBD2; CDR3 protein: CASSLLAGANYNEQFF
J gene: TRBJ1-1; clone size: .; V gene: TRBV7-9; D gene: TRBD1; CDR3 protein: CASSSTGVATEAFF
J gene: TRBJ2-5; clone size: .; V gene: TRBV11-2; D gene: TRBD1; CDR3 protein: CASSFSPGQGIETQYF
J gene: TRBJ2-5; clone size: once; V gene: TRBV5-1; D gene: TRBD2; CDR3 protein: CASSSALTSGGEETQYF
J gene: TRBJ2-5; clone size: .; V gene: TRBV7-2; D gene: .; CDR3 protein: CASSLGGNQETQYF
J gene: TRBJ2-7; clone size: .; V gene: TRBV14; D gene: TRBD1; CDR3 protein: CASSQRTGDYEQYF
J gene: TRBJ1-1; clone size: few; V gene: TRBV12-3/TRBV12-4; D gene: .; CDR3 protein: CASSPREGVAFF
J gene: TRBJ1-1; clone size: .; V gene: TRBV4-2; D gene: .; CDR3 protein: CASSQDLAAMRGNTEAFF
J gene: TRBJ1-1; clone size: .; V gene: TRBV19; D gene: TRBD1; CDR3 protein: CASSNPRQGTRTEAFF
J gene: TRBJ1-2; clone size: once; V gene: TRBV7-3; D gene: .; CDR3 protein: CASSFGRAYGYTF
J gene: TRBJ2-3; clone size: .; V gene: TRBV5-5; D gene: TRBD2; CDR3 protein: CASTSSGYTDTQYF
J gene: TRBJ1-1; clone size: .; V gene: TRBV28; D gene: .; CDR3 protein: CASSFRSGLAFF
J gene: TRBJ2-4; clone size: few; V gene: TRBV30; D gene: .; CDR3 protein: CAWSAQGKNIQYF
J gene: TRBJ2-6; clone size: .; V gene: TRBV5-1; D gene: TRBD1; CDR3 protein: CASSLQGASSGANVLTF
J gene: TRBJ1-6; clone size: .; V gene: TRBV7-2; D gene: .; CDR3 protein: CASSKRQDNSPLHF
J gene: TRBJ1-2; clone size: once; V gene: TRBV27; D gene: .; CDR3 protein: CASSPDRRANYGYTF
J gene: TRBJ2-1; clone size: .; V gene: TRBV28; D gene: TRBD1; CDR3 protein: CASSLMGQGINEQFF
J gene: TRBJ2-5; clone size: .; V gene: TRBV11-2; D gene: .; CDR3 protein: CASSSSMETQYF
J gene: TRBJ2-7; clone size: once; V gene: TRBV15; D gene: TRBD1; CDR3 protein: CATSREQGSGYEQYF